Below, 12 T cell receptor beta chains from the same sample are listed, as sequenced in a study of blood T cell repertoires in COVID-19. Method: immunoSEQ multiplex PCR; TCRdb's copy keeps in-frame clones and lacks some. Of roughly 200,000 clones in the sample, around nine tenths are singletons; the top ten hold 5.5% to 8%. Sequenced sample: peripheral blood. The source of these receptors is a man in his sixties who had recovered from COVID-19.

There are a few counts of this clone. CDR3: CASSSRTVGTEAFF. CDR3 nucleotide sequence: TGTGCCAGCAGTTCCCGGACAGTCGGCACTGAAGCTTTCTTT. The chain combines TRBV6-5 with TRBJ1-1; possible D gene TRBD1, 6 bases. This CDR3 has 14 amino acids. Trimming stripped 4 bases from V and 4 bases from J, with 13 bases between. Germline CDR1 MNHEY, CDR2 SVGAGI.

This clone has a count of ten or more. The chain combines TRBV24-1 with TRBJ1-2; maybe TRBD1 (6 bases). The germline V and J ends were trimmed by 3 bases and 4 bases, with 17 bases remaining between them. The length of the CDR3 is 16 residues. The germline V gene encodes CDR1 KGHDR and CDR2 SFDVKD. The CDR3 DNA is TGTGCCACCAGTGATCCAACCGTTGACAGGACCTATGGCTACACCTTC. Residues: CATSDPTVDRTYGYTF.

The V gene is TRBV7-3, the J gene TRBJ2-1, with 16 bases aligning to TRBD2. Per germline, CDR1 SGHTA and CDR2 FQGTGA. This CDR3 is built from 18 residues. V dropped 1 base and J dropped 7; count of bases not matched to a gene: 7. The CDR3 DNA sequence: TGTGCCAGCAGCTTAATGACCATGGGACTAGCGGGAGGGAATGAGCAGTTCTTC. This sequence encodes CASSLMTMGLAGGNEQFF.

This clone appeared a single time. The chain joins TRBV5-6 to TRBJ1-4; 7 nucleotides line up with TRBD1. Germline assignment: CDR1 SGHDT and CDR2 YYEEEE. V was pared by 4 bases and J by 8 bases, with 8 bases of the junction left unmatched. The CDR3 has 14 residues. The CDR3 spells CASSPGQPGEKLFF. CDR3 in DNA: TGTGCCAGCAGCCCGGGACAGCCAGGGGAAAAACTGTTTTTT.

This rearrangement joins TRBV7-9 to TRBJ1-5; possibly TRBD1 for D (6 bases). This CDR3 has 13 residues. Germline CDR1 SEHNR, CDR2 FQNEAQ (reference sequence). V was clipped by 3 bases and J by 8 bases, with 11 bases between them. The CDR3 here is CASSFTGREPQHF. The CDR3 nucleotides are TGTGCCAGCAGCTTCACAGGGAGGGAGCCCCAGCATTTT.

The V and J genes are TRBV10-3 and TRBJ2-5, with D perhaps TRBD2 (5 bases). Trimming removed 3 bases from V and 5 bases from J, with 10 bases in between. The CDR3 is 13 amino acids. Germline CDR1 ENHRY, CDR2 SYGVKD. The CDR3 DNA follows: TGTGCCATCAGTGATCACGGGATGGAGACCCAGTACTTC. Its translation: CAISDHGMETQYF.

V and J are TRBV18 and TRBJ1-1; D gene unclear. The CDR3 has 17 residues. Per germline, CDR1 KGHSH and CDR2 LQKENI. Trimming pared 3 bases from V and 3 bases from J, leaving 20 bases between. CDR3 amino acids: CASSPTSGLLGDTEAFF. CDR3 DNA sequence: TGTGCCAGCTCACCTACTTCCGGGCTCCTCGGGGACACTGAAGCTTTCTTT. Based on the CDR3 plus reference TRBV18 and TRBJ1-1, the full variable domain is NAGVMQNPRHLVRRRGQEARLRCSPMKGHSHVYWYRQLPEEGLKFMVYLQKENIIDESGMPKERFSAEFPKEGPSILRIQQVVRGDSAAYFCASSPTSGLLGDTEAFFGQGTRLTVV.

This clone was seen a handful of times. This rearrangement joins TRBV6-5 to TRBJ1-5; no clear D. This CDR3 is built from 12 residues. The ends were cut back, 10 bases at V and 3 bases at J, with 10 bases in the middle. Germline CDR1 reads MNHEY; CDR2 reads SVGAGI. This CDR3 is CATEGSNQPQHF. CDR3 nucleotides: TGTGCCACCGAGGGTTCCAATCAGCCCCAGCATTTT.

This clone was seen many times. This rearrangement joins TRBV19 to TRBJ2-1; D is perhaps TRBD1 (7 bases). Germline CDR1 and CDR2: LNHDA and SQIVND (reference sequence). V was shortened by 0 bases and J by 7 bases, with 13 bases between the two germline ends. The CDR3 loop spans 15 amino acids. The CDR3 sequence: CASSIDRSGGNEQFF. CDR3 DNA sequence: TGTGCCAGTAGTATAGATCGGTCAGGGGGGAATGAGCAGTTCTTC.

The gene calls are TRBV2 and TRBJ1-1, with 7 bases lining up with TRBD1. This CDR3 comprises 14 residues. J was trimmed by 0 bases and V by 4 bases; bases with no gene match: 2. The germline CDR1 and CDR2 sequences are SNHLY and FYNNEI. The CDR3 nucleotides read TGTGCCAGCAGTGCGGACAGGCTGAACACTGAAGCTTTCTTT. As protein: CASSADRLNTEAFF.

The chain employs TRBV28 and TRBJ2-7, with 8 positions matching TRBD2. CDR3 length equals 14 residues. Germline V gene lookup returns CDR1 MDHEN and CDR2 SYDVKM. Trimming cost V 5 bases and J 5 bases; bases outside gene matches: 8. Here the CDR3 reads CASSIAGILNEQYF. Here the CDR3 DNA reads TGTGCCAGCAGTATAGCGGGGATTTTAAACGAGCAGTACTTC. Full variable domain (rest looked up from reference TRBV28 and TRBJ2-7): DVKVTQSSRYLVKRTGEKVFLECVQDMDHENMFWYRQDPGLGLRLIYFSYDVKMKEKGDIPEGYSVSREKKERFSLILESASTNQTSMYLCASSIAGILNEQYFGPGTRLTVT.

The rearrangement joins TRBV4-2 to TRBJ2-6, with 7 positions matching TRBD2. With 5 bases clipped from V and 0 bases from J, the junction kept 7 bases outside the gene matches. In germline, CDR1 is LGHNA, CDR2 YNFKEQ. The CDR3 has 17 amino acids. CDR3 bases: TGTGCCAGCAGCGATCACGGCGGGGGCTCTGGGGCCAACGTCCTGACTTTC. It yields the protein CASSDHGGGSGANVLTF.